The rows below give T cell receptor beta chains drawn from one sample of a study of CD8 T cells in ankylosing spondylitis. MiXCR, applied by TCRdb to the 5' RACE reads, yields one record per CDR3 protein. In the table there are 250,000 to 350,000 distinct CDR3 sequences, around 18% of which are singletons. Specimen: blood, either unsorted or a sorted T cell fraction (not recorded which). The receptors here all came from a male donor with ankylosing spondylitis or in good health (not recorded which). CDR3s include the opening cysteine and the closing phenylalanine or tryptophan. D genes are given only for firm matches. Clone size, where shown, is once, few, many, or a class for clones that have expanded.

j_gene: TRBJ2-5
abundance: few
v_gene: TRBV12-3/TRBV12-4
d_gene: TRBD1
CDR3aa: CASSLGVPGPGGQTQYF
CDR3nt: TGTGCCAGCAGTTTAGGGGTGCCGGGACCAGGGGGACAGACCCAGTACTTC

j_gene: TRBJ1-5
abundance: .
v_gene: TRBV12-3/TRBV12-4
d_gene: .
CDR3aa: CASSHQGYEDSNQPQHF
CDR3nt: TGTGCCAGCAGTCACCAGGGGTACGAGGATAGCAATCAGCCCCAGCATTTT

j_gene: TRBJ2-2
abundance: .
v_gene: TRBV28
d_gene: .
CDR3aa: CASSLPGGPGELFF
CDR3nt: TGTGCCAGCAGTCTACCCGGGGGGCCCGGGGAGCTGTTTTTT

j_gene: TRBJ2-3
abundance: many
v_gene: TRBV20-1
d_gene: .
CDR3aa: CSARDPRADTQYF
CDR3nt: TGCAGTGCTAGAGACCCGAGGGCCGATACGCAGTATTTT

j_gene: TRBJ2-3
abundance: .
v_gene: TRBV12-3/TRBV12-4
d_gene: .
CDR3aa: CASSFWGVTDTQYF
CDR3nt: TGTGCCAGCAGTTTCTGGGGCGTAACAGATACGCAGTATTTT

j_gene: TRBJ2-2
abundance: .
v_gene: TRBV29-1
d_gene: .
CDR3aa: CSVVGQGPRELFF
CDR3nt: TGCAGCGTTGTAGGACAAGGGCCCAGGGAGCTGTTTTTT

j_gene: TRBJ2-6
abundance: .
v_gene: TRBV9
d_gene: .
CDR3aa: CASSVTGANVLTF
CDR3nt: TGTGCCAGCAGCGTAACTGGGGCCAACGTCCTGACTTTC

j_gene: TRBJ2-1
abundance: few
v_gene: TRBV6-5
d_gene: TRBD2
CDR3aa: CASSYSSGRSEQFF
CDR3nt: TGTGCCAGCAGTTACTCTAGCGGGAGAAGTGAGCAGTTCTTC

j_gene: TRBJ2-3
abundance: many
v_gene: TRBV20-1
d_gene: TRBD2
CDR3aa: CSARDPVGRGDTQYF
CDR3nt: TGCAGTGCTAGAGATCCTGTCGGGAGGGGAGATACGCAGTATTTT

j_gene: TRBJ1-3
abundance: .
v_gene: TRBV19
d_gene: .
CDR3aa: CASKPGHDYGNTIYF
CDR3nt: TGTGCCAGTAAACCGGGACATGATTATGGAAACACCATATATTTT

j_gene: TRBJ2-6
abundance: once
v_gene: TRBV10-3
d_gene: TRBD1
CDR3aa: CAISAGQGKSGANVLTF
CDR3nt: TGTGCCATCAGTGCGGGACAGGGGAAGTCTGGGGCCAACGTCCTGACTTTC

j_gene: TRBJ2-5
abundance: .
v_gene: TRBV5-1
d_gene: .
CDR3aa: CASSFDLGHGTQYF
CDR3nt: TGCGCCAGCAGCTTCGATTTGGGACATGGGACCCAGTACTTC

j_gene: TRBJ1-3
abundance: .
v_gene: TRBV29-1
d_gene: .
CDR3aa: CSVEQGFARGNTIYF
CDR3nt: TGCAGCGTTGAACAGGGGTTTGCGAGAGGAAACACCATATATTTT

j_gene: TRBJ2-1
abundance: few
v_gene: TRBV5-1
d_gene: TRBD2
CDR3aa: CASSLGLSGTYNEQFF
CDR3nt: TGCGCCAGCAGCTTAGGTCTAAGCGGGACCTACAATGAGCAGTTCTTC

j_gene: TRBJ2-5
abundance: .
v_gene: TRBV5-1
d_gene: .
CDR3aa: CASSLTSRQETQYF
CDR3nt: TGCGCCAGCAGCTTGACTAGCAGACAAGAGACCCAGTACTTC

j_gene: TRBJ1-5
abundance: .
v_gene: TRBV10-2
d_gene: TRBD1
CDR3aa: CASKGTGLNQPQHF
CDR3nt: TGCGCCAGCAAGGGGACAGGGCTTAATCAGCCCCAGCATTTT

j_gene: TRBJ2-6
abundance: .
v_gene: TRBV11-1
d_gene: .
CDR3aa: CASSTLLGVTSSGANVLTF
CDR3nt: TGTGCCAGCAGCACACTTCTGGGGGTAACGAGCTCTGGGGCCAACGTCCTGACTTTC

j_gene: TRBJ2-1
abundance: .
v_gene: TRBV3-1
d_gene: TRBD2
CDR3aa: CASSRLAGGGNEQFF
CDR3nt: TGTGCCAGCAGCCGCCTAGCGGGAGGTGGAAATGAGCAGTTCTTC

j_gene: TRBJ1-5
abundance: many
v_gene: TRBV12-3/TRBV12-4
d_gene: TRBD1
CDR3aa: CASSLGTGTDSNQPQHF
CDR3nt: TGTGCCAGCAGCCTTGGGACAGGGACGGATAGCAATCAGCCCCAGCATTTT

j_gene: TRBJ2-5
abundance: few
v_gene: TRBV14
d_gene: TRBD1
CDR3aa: CASNPNPGGWETQYF
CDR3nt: TGTGCCAGTAACCCGAATCCAGGGGGCTGGGAGACCCAGTACTTC

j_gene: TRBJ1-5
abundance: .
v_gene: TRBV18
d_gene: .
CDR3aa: CASSPRTGRAREPQHF
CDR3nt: TGTGCCAGCTCACCACGTACAGGGCGGGCTAGGGAGCCCCAGCATTTT

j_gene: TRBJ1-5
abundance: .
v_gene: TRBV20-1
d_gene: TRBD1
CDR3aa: CSGRAPGTGRRSNQPQHF
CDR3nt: TGCAGTGGTAGGGCTCCCGGGACAGGGAGGCGAAGCAATCAGCCCCAGCATTTT

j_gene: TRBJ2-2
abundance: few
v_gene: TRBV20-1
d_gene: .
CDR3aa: CSARGRTANTGELFF
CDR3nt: TGCAGTGCTAGAGGCCGGACTGCGAACACCGGGGAGCTGTTTTTT

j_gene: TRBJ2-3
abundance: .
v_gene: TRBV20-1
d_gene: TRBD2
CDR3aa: CSASKLAGEADTQYF
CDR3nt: TGCAGTGCTAGCAAACTAGCGGGAGAAGCAGATACGCAGTATTTT

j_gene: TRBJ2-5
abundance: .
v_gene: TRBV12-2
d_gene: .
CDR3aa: CASRQTNDSGGPITDQETQYF
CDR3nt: TGTGCAAGTCGACAAACGAACGATAGCGGGGGGCCCATTACCGACCAAGAGACCCAGTACTTC

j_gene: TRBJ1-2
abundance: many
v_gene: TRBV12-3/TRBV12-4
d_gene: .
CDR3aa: CASATSGANSNYGYTF
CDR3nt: TGTGCCAGCGCGACGAGCGGCGCCAACTCAAACTATGGCTACACCTTC

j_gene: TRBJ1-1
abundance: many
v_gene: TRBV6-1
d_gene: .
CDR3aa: CASTREGNTEAFF
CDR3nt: TGTGCCAGCACGCGAGAAGGAAACACTGAAGCTTTCTTT

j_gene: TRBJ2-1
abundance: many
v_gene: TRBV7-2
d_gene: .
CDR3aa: CASSLSQGENEQFF
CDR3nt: TGTGCCAGCAGCTTAAGTCAGGGCGAAAATGAGCAGTTCTTC

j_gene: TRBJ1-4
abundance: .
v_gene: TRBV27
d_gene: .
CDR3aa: CASKDNLGEKLFF
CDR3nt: TGTGCCAGCAAGGACAATCTTGGTGAAAAACTGTTTTTT

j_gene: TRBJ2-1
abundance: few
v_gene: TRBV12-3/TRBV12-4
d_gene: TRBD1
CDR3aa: CASSSTPTGSNEQFF
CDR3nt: TGTGCCAGCAGTTCGACTCCGACAGGGTCAAATGAGCAGTTCTTC

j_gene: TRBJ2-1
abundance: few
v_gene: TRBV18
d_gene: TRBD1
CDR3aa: CASSPTSDRLSYNEQFF
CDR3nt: TGTGCCAGCTCACCAACCTCGGACAGGCTCTCCTACAATGAGCAGTTCTTC

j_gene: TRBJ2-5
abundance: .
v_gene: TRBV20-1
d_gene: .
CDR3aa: CSAGRQVPRVAQYF
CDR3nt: TGCAGTGCTGGGAGACAGGTCCCAAGAGTGGCCCAGTACTTC

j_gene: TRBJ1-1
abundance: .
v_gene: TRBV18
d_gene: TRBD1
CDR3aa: CASSPQTGVQTEAFF
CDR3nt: TGTGCCAGCTCACCACAAACAGGGGTTCAAACTGAAGCTTTCTTT

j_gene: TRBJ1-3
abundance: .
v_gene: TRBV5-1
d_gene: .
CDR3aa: CASSYAGTGSGNTIYF
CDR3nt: TGCGCCAGCAGCTATGCCGGGACCGGCTCTGGAAACACCATATATTTT

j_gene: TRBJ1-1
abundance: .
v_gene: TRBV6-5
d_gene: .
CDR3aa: CASSSLTRGGTEAFF
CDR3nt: TGTGCCAGCAGTTCCTTGACCCGTGGGGGGACTGAAGCTTTCTTT

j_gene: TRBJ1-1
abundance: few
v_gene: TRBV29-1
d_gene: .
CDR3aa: CSVDSSGTEAFF
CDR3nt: TGCAGCGTTGACAGTAGTGGCACTGAAGCTTTCTTT

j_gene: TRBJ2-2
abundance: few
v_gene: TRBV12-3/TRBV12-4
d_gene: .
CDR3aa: CASSFYGGTGELFF
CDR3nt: TGTGCCAGCAGTTTTTATGGGGGGACCGGGGAGCTGTTTTTT

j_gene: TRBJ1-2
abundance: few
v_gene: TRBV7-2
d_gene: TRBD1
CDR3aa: CASSLVGTGGRGYTF
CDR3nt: TGTGCCAGCAGCTTAGTAGGGACAGGGGGTCGTGGCTACACCTTC

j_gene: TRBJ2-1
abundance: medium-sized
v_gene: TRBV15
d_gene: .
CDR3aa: CATSRRGVGEQFF
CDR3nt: TGTGCCACCAGCAGGCGAGGGGTGGGTGAGCAGTTCTTC

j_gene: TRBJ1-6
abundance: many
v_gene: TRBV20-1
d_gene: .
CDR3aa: CSARDSSSYNSPLHF
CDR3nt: TGCAGTGCTAGAGATTCGAGCTCCTATAATTCACCCCTCCACTTT

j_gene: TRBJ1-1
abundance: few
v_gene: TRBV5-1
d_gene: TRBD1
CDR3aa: CASSLGTGVTTEAFF
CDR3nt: TGCGCCAGCAGCCTAGGGACAGGGGTTACCACTGAAGCTTTCTTT

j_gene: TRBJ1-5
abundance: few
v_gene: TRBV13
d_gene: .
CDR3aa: CASRISDSNQPQHF
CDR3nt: TGTGCCAGCAGAATCAGCGATAGCAATCAGCCCCAGCATTTT

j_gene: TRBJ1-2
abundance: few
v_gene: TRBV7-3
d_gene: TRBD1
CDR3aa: CASSVQGASDGYTF
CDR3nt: TGTGCCAGCAGCGTCCAGGGGGCTTCGGATGGCTACACCTTC

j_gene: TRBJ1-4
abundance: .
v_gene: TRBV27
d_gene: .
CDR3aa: CASSPSGTINEKLFF
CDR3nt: TGTGCCAGCAGTCCATCAGGGACGATTAATGAAAAACTGTTTTTT

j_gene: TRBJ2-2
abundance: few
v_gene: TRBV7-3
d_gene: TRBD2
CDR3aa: CASSYDGRLGGELFF
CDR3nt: TGTGCCAGCAGCTACGACGGGAGGTTGGGCGGGGAGCTGTTTTTT

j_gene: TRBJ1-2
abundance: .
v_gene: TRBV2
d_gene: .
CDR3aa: CASSNGPLYGYTF
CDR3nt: TGTGCCAGCAGTAACGGGCCATTATATGGCTACACCTTC

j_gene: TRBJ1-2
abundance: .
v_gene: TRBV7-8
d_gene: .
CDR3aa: CASSLGSTYGYTF
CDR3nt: TGTGCCAGCAGCTTAGGGAGTACCTATGGCTACACCTTC

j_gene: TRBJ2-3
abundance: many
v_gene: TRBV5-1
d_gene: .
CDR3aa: CASSQEPGPRSDTQYF
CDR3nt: TGCGCCAGCAGCCAAGAACCGGGACCTCGATCAGATACGCAGTATTTT

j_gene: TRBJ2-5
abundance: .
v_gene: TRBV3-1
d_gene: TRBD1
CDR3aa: CASSQWAGTEYQETQYF
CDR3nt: TGTGCCAGCAGCCAGTGGGCCGGGACAGAATACCAAGAGACCCAGTACTTC

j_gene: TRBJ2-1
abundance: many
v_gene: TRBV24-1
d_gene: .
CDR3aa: CATGNNNEQFF
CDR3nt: TGTGCCACCGGCAACAACAATGAGCAGTTCTTC

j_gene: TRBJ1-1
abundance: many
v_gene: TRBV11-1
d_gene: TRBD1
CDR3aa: CASSHWGFSGTGNPMNTEAFF
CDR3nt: TGTGCCAGCAGCCATTGGGGTTTTTCCGGGACAGGGAACCCCATGAACACTGAAGCTTTCTTT

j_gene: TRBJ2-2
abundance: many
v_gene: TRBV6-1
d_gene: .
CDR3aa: CASTWGRGASGELFF
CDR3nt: TGTGCCAGCACCTGGGGCAGGGGCGCGAGCGGGGAGCTGTTTTTT

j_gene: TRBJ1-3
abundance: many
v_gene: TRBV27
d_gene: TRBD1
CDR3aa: CASSPWTGGNTIYF
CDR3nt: TGTGCCAGCAGTCCCTGGACAGGCGGAAACACCATATATTTT

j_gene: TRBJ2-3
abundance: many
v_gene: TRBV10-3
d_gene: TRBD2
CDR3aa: CAISEGTRIGDTQYF
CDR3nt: TGTGCCATCAGTGAAGGGACTAGAATCGGGGATACGCAGTATTTT

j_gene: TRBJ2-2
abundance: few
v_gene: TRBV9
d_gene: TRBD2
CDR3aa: CASSVAPAGGGTGELFF
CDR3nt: TGTGCCAGCAGCGTGGCCCCAGCGGGGGGCGGCACCGGGGAGCTGTTTTTT

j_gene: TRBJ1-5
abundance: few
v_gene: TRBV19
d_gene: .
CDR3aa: CASSGLTGVLGQPQHF
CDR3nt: TGTGCCAGTAGTGGTTTAACGGGGGTCCTAGGACAGCCCCAGCATTTT

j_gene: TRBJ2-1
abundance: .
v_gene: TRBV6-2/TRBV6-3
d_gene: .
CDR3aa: CASRDNEQFF
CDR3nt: TGTGCCAGCAGGGACAATGAGCAGTTCTTC

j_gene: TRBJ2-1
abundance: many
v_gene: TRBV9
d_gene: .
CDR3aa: CASSGKGGGYNEQFF
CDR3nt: TGTGCCAGCAGCGGCAAGGGGGGTGGGTACAATGAGCAGTTCTTC